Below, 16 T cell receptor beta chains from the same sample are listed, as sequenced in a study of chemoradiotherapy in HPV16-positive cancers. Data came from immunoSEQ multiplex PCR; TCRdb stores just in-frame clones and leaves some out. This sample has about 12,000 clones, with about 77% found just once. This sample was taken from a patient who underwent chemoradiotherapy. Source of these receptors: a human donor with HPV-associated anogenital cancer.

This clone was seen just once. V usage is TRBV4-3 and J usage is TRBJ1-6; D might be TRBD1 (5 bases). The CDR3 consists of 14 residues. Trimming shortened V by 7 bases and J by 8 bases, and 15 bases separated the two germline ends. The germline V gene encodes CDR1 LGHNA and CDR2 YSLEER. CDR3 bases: TGCGCCAGCACCCTAGTAGTGGGGGATTCACCCCTCCACTTT. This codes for CASTLVVGDSPLHF.

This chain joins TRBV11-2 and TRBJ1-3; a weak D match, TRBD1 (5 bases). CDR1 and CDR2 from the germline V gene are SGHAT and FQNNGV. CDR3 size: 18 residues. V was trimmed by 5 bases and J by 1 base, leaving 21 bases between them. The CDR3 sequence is CASSLTSGGVRSGNTIYF. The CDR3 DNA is TGTGCCAGCAGCCTAACATCGGGGGGAGTAAGATCTGGAAACACCATATATTTT.

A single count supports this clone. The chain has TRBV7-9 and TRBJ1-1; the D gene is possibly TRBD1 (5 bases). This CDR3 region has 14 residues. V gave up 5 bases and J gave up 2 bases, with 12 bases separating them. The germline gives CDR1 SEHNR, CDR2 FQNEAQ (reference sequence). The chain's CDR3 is CASSPRDFNTEAFF. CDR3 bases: TGTGCCAGCAGCCCCAGGGACTTCAACACTGAAGCTTTCTTT.

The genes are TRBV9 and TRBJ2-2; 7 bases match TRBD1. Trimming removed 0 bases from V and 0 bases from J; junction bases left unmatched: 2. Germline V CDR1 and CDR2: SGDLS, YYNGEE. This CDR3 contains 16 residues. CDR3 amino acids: CASSVGQGANTGELFF. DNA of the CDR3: TGTGCCAGCAGCGTAGGCCAGGGGGCGAACACCGGGGAGCTGTTTTTT.

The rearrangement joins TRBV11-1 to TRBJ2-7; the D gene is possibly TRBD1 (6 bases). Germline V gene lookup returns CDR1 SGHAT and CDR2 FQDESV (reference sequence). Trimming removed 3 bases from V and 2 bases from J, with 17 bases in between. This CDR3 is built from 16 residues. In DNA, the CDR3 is TGTGCCAGCAGCTTGGGTGCCGGGACACAGACCTACGAGCAGTACTTC. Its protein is CASSLGAGTQTYEQYF.

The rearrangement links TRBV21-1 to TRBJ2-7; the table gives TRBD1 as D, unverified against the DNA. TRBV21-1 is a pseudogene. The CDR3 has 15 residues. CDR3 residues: CASSSYKTVSYEQYF. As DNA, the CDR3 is TGTGCCAGCAGCAGTTATAAGACAGTCTCCTACGAGCAGTACTTC.

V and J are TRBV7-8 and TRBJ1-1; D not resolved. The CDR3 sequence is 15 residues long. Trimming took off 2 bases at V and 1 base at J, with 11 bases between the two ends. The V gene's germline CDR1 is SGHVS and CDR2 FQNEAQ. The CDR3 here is CASSLIRSGNTEAFF. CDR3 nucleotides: TGTGCCAGCAGCTTAATAAGGTCGGGGAACACTGAAGCTTTCTTT.

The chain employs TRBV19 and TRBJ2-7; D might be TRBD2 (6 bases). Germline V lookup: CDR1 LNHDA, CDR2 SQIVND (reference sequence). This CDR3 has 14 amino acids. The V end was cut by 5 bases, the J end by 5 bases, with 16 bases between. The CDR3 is CASSFFGGSDEQYF. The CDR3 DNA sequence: TGTGCCAGTAGTTTCTTTGGGGGGTCAGACGAGCAGTACTTC.

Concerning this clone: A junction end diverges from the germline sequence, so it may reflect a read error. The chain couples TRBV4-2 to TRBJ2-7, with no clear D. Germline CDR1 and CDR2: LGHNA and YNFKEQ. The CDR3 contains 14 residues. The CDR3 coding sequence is TGTGCCAGCAGCCCCGCGACGCTCTCCCACGAGCAGTACTTC. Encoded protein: CASSPATLSHEQYF.

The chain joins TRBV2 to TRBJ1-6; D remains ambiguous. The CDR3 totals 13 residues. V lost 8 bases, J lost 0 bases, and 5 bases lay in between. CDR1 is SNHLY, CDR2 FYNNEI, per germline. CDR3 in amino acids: CASLSSYNSPLHF. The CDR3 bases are TGTGCCAGCCTCAGCTCCTATAATTCACCCCTCCACTTT.

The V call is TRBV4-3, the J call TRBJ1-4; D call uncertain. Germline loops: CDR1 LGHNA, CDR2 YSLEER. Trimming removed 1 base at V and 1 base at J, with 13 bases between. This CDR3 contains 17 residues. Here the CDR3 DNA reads TGCGCCAGCAGCCAAGTCATGGGAGGCAGAACTAATGAAAAACTGTTTTTT. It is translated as CASSQVMGGRTNEKLFF.

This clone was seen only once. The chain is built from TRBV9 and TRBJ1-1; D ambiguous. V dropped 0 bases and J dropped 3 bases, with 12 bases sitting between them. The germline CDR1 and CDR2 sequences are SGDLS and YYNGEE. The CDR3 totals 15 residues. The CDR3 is CASSVVPRSDTEAFF. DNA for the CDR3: TGTGCCAGCAGCGTAGTGCCGCGGAGTGACACTGAAGCTTTCTTT.

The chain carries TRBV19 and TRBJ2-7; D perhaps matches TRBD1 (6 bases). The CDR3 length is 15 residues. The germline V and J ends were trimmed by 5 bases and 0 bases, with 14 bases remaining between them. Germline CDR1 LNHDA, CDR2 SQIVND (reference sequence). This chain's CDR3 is CASSDNRVASYEQYF. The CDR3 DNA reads TGTGCCAGTAGTGATAACAGGGTCGCCTCCTACGAGCAGTACTTC.

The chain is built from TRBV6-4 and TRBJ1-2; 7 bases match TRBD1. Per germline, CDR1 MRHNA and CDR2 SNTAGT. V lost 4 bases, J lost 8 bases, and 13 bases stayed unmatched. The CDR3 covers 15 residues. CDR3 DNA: TGTGCCAGCAGTGCCTACCAGTCAGGGGGAGGAGGCTACACCTTC. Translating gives CASSAYQSGGGGYTF.

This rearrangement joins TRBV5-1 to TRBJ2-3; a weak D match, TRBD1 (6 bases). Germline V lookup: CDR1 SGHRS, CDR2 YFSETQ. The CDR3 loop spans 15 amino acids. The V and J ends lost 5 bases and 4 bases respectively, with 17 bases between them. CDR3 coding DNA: TGCGCCAGCAGATCAGGGGCCGTTAAGGCAGATACGCAGTATTTT. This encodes CASRSGAVKADTQYF.

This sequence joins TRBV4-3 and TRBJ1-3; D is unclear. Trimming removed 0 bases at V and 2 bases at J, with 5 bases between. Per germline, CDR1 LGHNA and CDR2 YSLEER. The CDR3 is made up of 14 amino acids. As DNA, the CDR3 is TGCGCCAGCAGCCAAGATCATACTGGAAACACCATATATTTT. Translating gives CASSQDHTGNTIYF.